A single T cell receptor beta chain is shown here with its context. The antigen is undetermined. Clones were sequenced by immunoSEQ multiplex PCR, and TCRdb holds only the in-frame ones, with some missing. The sample comprises fewer than 120,000 clones, roughly 90% of which are singletons, and around 1.7% rests with the top ten. This sample is drawn from a study of T cell responses to AZD1222 COVID-19 vaccine. CDR1 and CDR2 (germline): MGHRA, YSYEKL. V lost 0 bases, J lost 1 base, and 9 bases lay in between. CDR3 size: 16 residues. Study outcomes and limitations: Only a handful of AZD1222 recipients, roughly 6 in all, had baseline seropositivity. Spike-specific TCR breadth and depth rose after two AZD1222 doses. Scientists sampled the repertoires only once the peak T cell response had passed. Donors, mostly white British, included more females; clonal diversity was possibly underestimated.

This chain links TRBV4-1 with TRBJ2-2; D gene unclear. The source is an adult in good health. This sample comprised peripheral blood, obtained on day 0 of AZD1222 vaccination. The CDR3 sequence is CASSQDRTVNTGELFF. CDR3 bases: TGCGCCAGCAGCCAAGATCGGACGGTGAACACCGGGGAGCTGTTTTTT.